This is a list of T cell receptor beta chains from one sample in a study of T cell repertoires in cytomegalovirus infection. TCRdb re-analysed the reads in MiXCR, keeping a single row per CDR3 protein. The repertoire holds around 140,000 distinct CDR3 sequences, with 32% as singletons. These receptors have no identified antigens. The specimen was CD8+ T cells from cultured PBMCs, collected from culture after CMV antigen stimulation. All receptors derive from a human donor in good health (CMV status not recorded). Some clones in this sample may be carry-over from other donors' samples. Each CDR3 is given with its conserved first and last residue. Fields, in order: J gene, clone size, V gene, CDR3 protein. The size entry is marked missing in some rows and otherwise reads once, few, many or a size class.

TRBJ2-2 . TRBV4-1 CASSPGTGTNTGELFF
TRBJ1-1 many TRBV7-9 CASSLLRAEAFF
TRBJ2-7 many TRBV6-5 CASSPGYRAKGQYF
TRBJ2-3 medium-sized TRBV7-9 CASSQYQRTPTDTQYF
TRBJ2-7 . TRBV7-6 CASSSGQGANLYEQYF
TRBJ2-7 many TRBV27 CASSSYSGDAGEQYF
TRBJ2-1 . TRBV7-9 CASSLPGTTNEQFF
TRBJ1-4 . TRBV7-6 CASSPRGGGLEKLFF
TRBJ1-1 few TRBV6-5 CASSYFSGGDTEAFF
TRBJ1-2 . TRBV5-6 CASTLDQSLYGYTF
TRBJ1-6 . TRBV15 CTTSRDRGSPLHF
TRBJ2-7 . TRBV27 CASGSERGMNEQYF
TRBJ1-1 . TRBV7-3 CASSFVGHTEAFF
TRBJ1-5 many TRBV5-8 CASSLAGGRQPQHF
TRBJ2-7 few TRBV12-3/TRBV12-4 CASSPWTGREQYF
TRBJ1-6 . TRBV28 CASKELGAETNSPLHF
TRBJ2-1 few TRBV15 CATSRDRAGGLDEQFF
TRBJ2-7 few TRBV4-1 CASSQEGTSGVRSGEQYF
TRBJ2-5 few TRBV27 CASSYDRGRYQETQYF
TRBJ2-2 few TRBV2 CASSGSGFNTGELFF
TRBJ1-2 . TRBV27 CASSPRLGYGYTF
TRBJ1-1 . TRBV2 CASRFYGTGSTEAFF
TRBJ2-3 . TRBV24-1 CATSGSVTDTQYF
TRBJ1-3 . TRBV5-1 CASNEGTVSGNTIYF
TRBJ2-1 . TRBV20-1 CSATPRDFYNEQFF
TRBJ2-3 . TRBV27 CASSLSSGANTQYF
TRBJ2-2 . TRBV11-2 CASSFTSGGAFGELFF
TRBJ1-1 . TRBV12-3/TRBV12-4 CASSRPSNTEAFF
TRBJ2-2 . TRBV7-9 CASSLSLGNTGELFF
TRBJ2-2 many TRBV25-1 CASSAALGELFF
TRBJ2-3 many TRBV27 CASSTIHRDNTDTQYF
TRBJ1-1 . TRBV6-6 CASSYESGVDFF
TRBJ2-3 . TRBV11-2 CASSLVSEDTQYF
TRBJ2-3 . TRBV27 CASRRTDTQYF
TRBJ2-1 few TRBV6-2/TRBV6-3 CASSLEVSRQGAGEQFF
TRBJ1-4 few TRBV5-6 CASSSSPDTNEKLFF
TRBJ2-2 few TRBV27 CASSLIVRQGWNTGELFF
TRBJ2-1 . TRBV7-6 CASSLAGSYNKQFF
TRBJ2-7 few TRBV10-3 CAISESNGLAAPLTYEQYF
TRBJ2-5 . TRBV20-1 CSARDLDTGTIKETQYF
TRBJ1-1 . TRBV5-6 CASSLGDSMNTEAFF